This TCR beta chain was profiled in a study of T cells in Graves' hyperthyroidism and ophthalmopathy. The wider study: Before any treatment, at initial diagnosis, peripheral blood was collected.

Many counts were recorded for this clonotype. The antigen remains undetermined. A NOSPECS grade of at least 4, a Clinical Activity Score of at least 3 and duration under 3 months were recorded in ophthalmopathy patients. The ends lost 0 bases at V and 0 bases at J; junction bases unmatched: 21. Looked up from germline, CDR1 is DFQATT and CDR2 is SNEGSKA (reference sequence). This CDR3 is built from 22 residues. TCR beta CDR3 sequences were amplified from RNA transcripts. The HTBI primer set was used in a first-round RT-PCR of the TCR CDR3. TCRdb reprocessed the multiplex PCR reads via MiXCR and lists one record per CDR3 protein. Of 300,000 to 450,000 distinct CDR3 sequences in the sample, around 13% are singletons; the top ten hold less than 20%. Points from the study as a whole: A model of 13 V-J pairs discriminated ophthalmopathy from stable hyperthyroidism. Researchers found most expanded thyroid clonotypes above 0.001 in blood as well.

The source is a young woman with Graves' ophthalmopathy. The chain combines TRBV20-1 with TRBJ1-1; TRBD1 agrees at 11 bases. Material: blood. CDR3 protein: CSARDIVVGDRGSFRLNTEAFF. Here the CDR3 DNA reads TGCAGTGCTAGAGATATAGTGGTGGGGGACAGGGGGTCGTTTCGGCTGAACACTGAAGCTTTCTTT.